This T cell receptor beta chain comes out of a study of cytomegalovirus exposure and HLA in healthy donors. Study outcomes and limitations: A later analysis, which compared TCR beta chains of equal frequency, found the HLA-associated ones more clonally expanded. Analysis performed later found about 18,000 TCR beta sequences associated with HLA alleles at 0.05 false discovery rate.

PCR was performed using 60 Vbeta and 13 Jbeta primers. Sequenced by immunoSEQ multiplex PCR; TCRdb stores in-frame clones only, minus some. The sample consists of around 150,000 clones, approximately 9% of them appearing once. This clone was seen a few times. The antigen is unknown. This sequence was found in a male donor in good health and CMV-seronegative. The sequencing sample was made of PBMCs.

CDR3 in amino acids: CAISESHGQASGANVLTF. CDR3 in DNA: TGTGCCATCAGTGAGTCACACGGACAGGCCTCTGGGGCCAACGTCCTGACTTTC. V and J are TRBV10-3 and TRBJ2-6, with TRBD1 matching 7 bases. The V segment lost 0 bases and the J segment 0 bases; nucleotides outside the gene matches: 5. This CDR3 has 18 amino acids. CDR1 ENHRY and CDR2 SYGVKD come from the germline V gene.